Listed here are 3 T cell receptor beta chains from one sample, sequenced in a study of pediatric ulcerative colitis. The data were produced by immunoSEQ multiplex PCR, yet TCRdb's version contains in-frame clones alone and is incomplete. The table has about 64,000 clones, about three quarters seen once. The source material was blood. These receptors all come from a boy aged 5-17 years with moderate ulcerative colitis.

This chain uses TRBV9 with TRBJ2-3, with D tentatively TRBD2 (7 bases). This CDR3 region has 16 residues. Germline CDR1 and CDR2: SGDLS and YYNGEE. V lost 3 bases, J lost 2 bases, and 16 bases lay in between. The CDR3 DNA follows: TGTGCCAGCAGCGGAGGGAGCGGGACATCCACAGATACGCAGTATTTT. Protein product: CASSGGSGTSTDTQYF.

This clone appeared a single time. The rearrangement joins TRBV7-9 to TRBJ1-1; D is ambiguous. CDR1 is SEHNR, CDR2 FQNEAQ, per germline (reference sequence). The CDR3 has 11 residues. The V end lost 5 bases, the J end lost 6 bases, and 7 bases lay between the germline ends. CDR3: CASSASAEAFF. CDR3 bases: TGTGCCAGCAGCGCGTCGGCTGAAGCTTTCTTT.

This clone showed up just once. This chain links TRBV9 with TRBJ1-1; 8 bases map to TRBD1. CDR1 is SGDLS, CDR2 YYNGEE, per germline. CDR3 length equals 17 residues. With V trimmed by 0 bases and J by 2 bases, 9 bases remained unmatched. The CDR3 sequence: CASSVGAQGEINTEAFF. The CDR3 DNA reads TGTGCCAGCAGCGTAGGGGCACAGGGGGAGATAAACACTGAAGCTTTCTTT.